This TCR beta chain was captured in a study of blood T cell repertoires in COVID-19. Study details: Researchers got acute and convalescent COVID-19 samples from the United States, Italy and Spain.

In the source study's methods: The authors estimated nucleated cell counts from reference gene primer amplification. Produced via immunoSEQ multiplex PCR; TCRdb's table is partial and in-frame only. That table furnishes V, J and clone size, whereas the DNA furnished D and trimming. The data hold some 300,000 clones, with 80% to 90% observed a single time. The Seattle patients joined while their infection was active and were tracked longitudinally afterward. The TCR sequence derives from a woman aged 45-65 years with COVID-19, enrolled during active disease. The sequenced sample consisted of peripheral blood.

The CDR3 region is CASSATDYQPQHF. CDR3 nucleotides: TGTGCCAGCAGCGCGACAGATTATCAGCCCCAGCATTTT. J is TRBJ1-5 and V is TRBV9, with D perhaps TRBD1 (5 bases). The CDR3 is 13 residues long. CDR1 and CDR2 from the germline V gene are SGDLS and YYNGEE. The germline V and J ends were trimmed by 3 bases and 5 bases, with 9 bases remaining between them.